Sequencing of this T cell receptor beta chain was carried out in a study of blood T cell repertoires in COVID-19 (dated by TCRdb to between 2020 and 2021). As for the study more broadly: The collaborator samples originated in the United States, Italy and Spain and spanned the acute and convalescent phases of COVID-19. The samples were drawn from the first 160 participants of the ongoing ImmuneRACE study and from 1,254 subjects provided by 6 global collaborators. The repertoires were released in a freely available public database meant as a resource for research on the immune response to SARS-CoV-2. Deeply sampled blood TCRbeta repertoires from subjects exposed to, actively infected with, or recovered from COVID-19 were included in the dataset. Where HLA class I and class II types were available, the types were taken from metadata supplied by the sample provider, not from assay-based typing. The prospective study material was composed of cDNA or gDNA derived from T cells, B-cell-depleted T cells, or PBMCs. The sample metadata nearly always contained a de-identified subject ID, COVID-19 status, age in years and sex.

TCRbeta CDR3 regions were amplified from genomic DNA using the immunoSEQ Assay, a bias-controlled multiplex PCR. On the authors' methods: Within the assay, amplification of reference gene primers was used to estimate how many nucleated cells each sample contained. Sequence reads were collapsed and filtered to measure the absolute abundance of every unique TCRbeta CDR3 rearrangement. Productive Simpson clonality was computed per sample as the square root of Simpson's diversity index over productive rearrangements. The table comes from immuneACCESS by way of TCRdb, which keeps in-frame sequences with V and J called. Part of the clones is missing from these tables; in studies checked, under half for an unresolved V gene and the rest for unknown reasons. That table gives V, J and clone size, and the DNA gave D and trimming. Counted in this sample were fewer than 450,000 clones; over 80% of them appeared once. Of the sample, about 6.3% falls within the top ten clones.

As regards this clone: Its antigen is unknown. Base-call qualities are not available, and no considerably larger clone is one nucleotide away.

Summary of the overall study and its limitations: The quantity of clinical and demographic metadata differed by source and by participant and was supplied without curation.

At one collaborating source in Seattle, patients were enrolled during active infection and were followed longitudinally through the course of disease. Collaborating institutions collected whole blood in K2EDTA tubes following their own protocols. For TCRbeta analysis, collaborators shipped samples as frozen whole blood, isolated PBMCs, or DNA extracted from either of those sample types. Inclusive of the bounding cysteine and phenylalanine, the CDR3 is 14 residues long. Of all the DNA, just the CDR3 is kept, 42 bases in frame from base 1. Trimming takes 1 base off V and 5 bases off J; junction bases not matched to a gene: 2. From a lookup of the germline V gene, CDR1 and CDR2 are SGHTA and FQGNSA.

The sample consisted of peripheral blood. The V and J genes are TRBV7-2 and TRBJ1-5; the central 7 bases match TRBD1. This TCR was recovered from a woman aged 50 to 60 with COVID-19, enrolled during active disease. The CDR3 reads as follows: CASSLVTGDQPQHF. The DNA sequence is as follows: TGTGCCAGCAGCTTAGTTACAGGGGATCAGCCCCAGCATTTT.